The clone carrying this T cell receptor beta chain has at least ten counts. The germline gives CDR1 MDHEN, CDR2 SYDVKM. The CDR3 covers 17 residues. The V segment lost 3 bases and the J segment 0 bases; nucleotides outside the gene matches: 7. The record originates from a study of blood T cell repertoires in COVID-19. Background on the study: Collection of acute and convalescent COVID-19 samples took place in the United States, Italy and Spain. T cells, B-cell-depleted T cells, or PBMCs supplied cDNA or gDNA.

Generated by immunoSEQ multiplex PCR, the TCRdb table keeps only in-frame clones and is missing some. Of about 210,000 clones detected, 81% appear once; the ten largest clones hold approximately 9%. Individuals aged roughly 18 to 100 years were recruited from 24 US areas. Participants' reported clinical history set cohort assignment. Sequencing was carried out using PBMCs or T cells enriched from blood (not recorded which). The chain links TRBV28 to TRBJ2-3; 9 nucleotides match TRBD2. The sequence was collected from a woman between 45 and 60 years old with acute COVID-19. CDR3 bases: TGTGCCAGCAGTTTGCGGGGGGGGGTTACTAGCACAGATACGCAGTATTTT. Its protein is CASSLRGGVTSTDTQYF.